Below, 21 T cell receptor beta chains from the same sample are listed, as sequenced in a study of T-cell memory formation after mild COVID-19. TCRdb re-derived calls from the 5' RACE reads in MiXCR, one entry per CDR3 protein. The data hold 380,000 or so distinct CDR3 sequences, with roughly 15% observed a single time. Sequencing input: PBMCs or a T cell subset sorted from them (not recorded which). The source of these receptors is a man aged 18 to 30 who had mild COVID-19 (a few samples of this study predate the infection). Cell type and time point are not known.

This clonotype was counted ten times or more. The chain couples TRBV5-1 to TRBJ2-7; D is unresolved. Germline values: CDR1 SGHRS, CDR2 YFSETQ. This CDR3 has 14 amino acids. Trimming left V 0 bases short and J 2 bases short, with 9 bases between. CDR3 bases: TGCGCCAGCAGCTTGGAGGCCGGTCCCTACGAGCAGTACTTC. Translated: CASSLEAGPYEQYF.

This clonotype is labeled as medium-sized. The CDR3 sequence is CASSDRAWDSNQPQHF. The CDR3 coding sequence is TGTGCCAGCAGTGACCGGGCCTGGGACAGCAATCAGCCCCAGCATTTT. The genes are TRBV25-1 and TRBJ1-5, with TRBD1 as a possible D gene (5 bases). This CDR3 has 16 residues. CDR1 is MGHDK, CDR2 SYGVNS, per germline. The ends were cut back, 3 bases at V and 1 base at J, with 13 bases in the middle.

This clonotype was counted at least ten times. The chain combines TRBV4-1 with TRBJ1-2; the D gene is possibly TRBD1 (6 bases). The V and J ends lost 8 bases and 3 bases respectively, with 16 bases between them. The CDR3 is 14 amino acids. Germline-derived CDR1 and CDR2 are MGHRA and YSYEKL. DNA of the CDR3: TGCGCCAGCGGTAATACCGGACAGTACTATGGCTACACCTTC. Translated: CASGNTGQYYGYTF.

This clonotype was seen a few times. As DNA, the CDR3 is TGCGCCAGCAGCCCAGGACAGCTAGATACCTCTGGGGCCAACGTCCTGACTTTC. It encodes CASSPGQLDTSGANVLTF. The rearrangement uses TRBV5-1 and TRBJ2-6; the D gene is possibly TRBD1 (6 bases). CDR1 and CDR2 (germline): SGHRS, YFSETQ. Deletions cut 4 bases from V and 0 bases from J, with 17 bases between. This CDR3 has 18 amino acids.

This clonotype came up many times. The gene calls are TRBV6-5 and TRBJ2-7, with D possibly being TRBD2 (6 bases). This CDR3 region has 14 residues. V dropped 0 bases and J dropped 0 bases, with 6 bases sitting between them. CDR1 and CDR2 (germline): MNHEY, SVGAGI. This chain's CDR3 is CASSYSRGSYEQYF. DNA for the CDR3: TGTGCCAGCAGTTACTCGCGGGGCTCCTACGAGCAGTACTTC.

The rearrangement joins TRBV11-2 to TRBJ2-1; 8 nucleotides agree with TRBD2. Germline V gene lookup returns CDR1 SGHAT and CDR2 FQNNGV. The CDR3 has 14 amino acids. The ends lost 4 bases at V and 8 bases at J; junction bases unmatched: 7. The CDR3, as DNA: TGTGCCAGCAGCTGGACAGCGGGGGACGATGAGCAGTTCTTC. Translating gives CASSWTAGDDEQFF.

J is TRBJ2-5 and V is TRBV2; 7 bases fit TRBD2. Germline V gene lookup returns CDR1 SNHLY and CDR2 FYNNEI. This CDR3 comprises 13 residues. Germline trimming cut 5 bases from V and 3 bases from J; bases unmatched to any gene: 3. CDR3 residues: CASSTAGEETQYF. CDR3 coding DNA: TGTGCCAGCAGTACGGCGGGGGAAGAGACCCAGTACTTC.

This clonotype occurred many times. This chain connects TRBV7-9 to TRBJ2-4; D gene uncertain. V was trimmed by 5 bases and J by 0 bases, leaving 8 bases between them. This CDR3 region has 14 residues. The germline gives CDR1 SEHNR, CDR2 FQNEAQ (reference sequence). The CDR3 DNA is TGTGCCAGCAGCGTGGAGATAGCCAAAAACATTCAGTACTTC. As protein: CASSVEIAKNIQYF.

This clonotype was seen only a few times. The rearrangement links TRBV2 to TRBJ2-7, with D possibly TRBD1 on 5 matching bases. The CDR3 length is 13 residues. Germline lookup yields CDR1 SNHLY and CDR2 FYNNEI. Trimming pared 7 bases from V and 6 bases from J, leaving 16 bases between. The CDR3 coding sequence is TGTGCCAGCAATCCCCAGGGTCCCGGCGAGCAGTACTTC. This translates into CASNPQGPGEQYF.

V gene TRBV6-2 or TRBV6-3 combines with J gene TRBJ2-1; 14 bases agree with TRBD2. This CDR3 is built from 23 residues. The germline gives CDR1 MNHEY, CDR2 SVGEGT. Trimming removed 2 bases from V and 0 bases from J; junction bases left unmatched: 18. CDR3 nucleotides: TGTGCCAGCAGTTACCCGGCCCCCGCGGGACTAGCGGGGGCTGACAGCTCCTACAATGAGCAGTTCTTC. It codes for CASSYPAPAGLAGADSSYNEQFF.

By sample fraction, this clonotype is medium-sized. V usage is TRBV5-8 and J usage is TRBJ1-2; tentatively, D is TRBD1 (5 bases). The CDR3 has 13 amino acids. CDR1 SGHTS and CDR2 YDEGEE come from the germline V gene. Trimming cost V 1 base and J 8 bases, with 12 bases left between them. CDR3 in amino acids: CASSLYAGPGYTF. The CDR3 region has the DNA TGTGCCAGCAGCTTGTACGCAGGGCCAGGCTACACCTTC.

The chain employs TRBV4-2 and TRBJ2-3, with 9 bases matching TRBD2. V trimming: 1 base; J trimming: 4 bases; junction bases outside the gene matches: 9. The CDR3 is made up of 17 amino acids. From germline, CDR1 is LGHNA and CDR2 YNFKEQ. As DNA, the CDR3 is TGTGCCAGCAGCCAAGTCGGCGCGGGGGGGCAAGCAGATACGCAGTATTTT. Its protein is CASSQVGAGGQADTQYF.

This clonotype was observed a few times. The chain joins TRBV4-2 to TRBJ2-2, with D possibly matching TRBD1 (6 bases). Trimming left V 4 bases short and J 4 bases short, with 13 bases between. Germline CDR1 LGHNA, CDR2 YNFKEQ. The CDR3 contains 15 residues. CDR3 sequence reads: CASSPRGWSTGELFF. DNA of the CDR3: TGTGCCAGCAGCCCAAGGGGGTGGAGCACCGGGGAGCTGTTTTTT.

Only one count was recorded for this clonotype. The junction and the germline gene differ at one end; a read error may be behind it. V usage is TRBV7-3 and J usage is TRBJ2-7; 10 bases map to TRBD1. The germline gives CDR1 SGHTA, CDR2 FQGTGA. This CDR3 is built from 15 residues. CDR3 in DNA: TGTGCCAGCAGCGTAACGGGACAGGGGTGGCACGAGCAGTACTTC. Protein: CASSVTGQGWHEQYF.

This clonotype was seen a few times. CDR3 in amino acids: CASSHLHEQYF. CDR3 in DNA: TGTGCCAGCAGCCACCTCCACGAGCAGTACTTC. The chain employs TRBV12-3 or TRBV12-4 and TRBJ2-7; D unclear. CDR3 length: 11 amino acids. Trimming left V 6 bases short and J 5 bases short, with 8 bases between.

This clonotype has just one count. J is TRBJ2-7 and V is TRBV5-1, with a tentative D call TRBD2 (6 bases). This CDR3 is 15 amino acids long. V dropped 0 bases and J dropped 2 bases, with 12 bases sitting between them. Germline CDR1 is SGHRS and CDR2 is YFSETQ. Here the CDR3 reads CASSLVGGTTYEQYV. CDR3 sequence (DNA): TGCGCCAGCAGCTTGGTTGGGGGGACCACCTACGAGCAGTACGTC.

This sequence joins TRBV6-5 and TRBJ2-3; 8 bases line up with TRBD2. The germline CDR1 and CDR2 sequences are MNHEY and SVGAGI. The CDR3 consists of 15 residues. Germline trimming cut 6 bases from V and 4 bases from J; bases unmatched to any gene: 9. CDR3 loop: CASRARGGEADTQYF. The DNA of the CDR3 is TGTGCCAGCAGGGCCCGGGGGGGGGAGGCAGATACGCAGTATTTT.

This clonotype was observed many times. This chain uses TRBV6-2 or TRBV6-3 with TRBJ2-5; 8 bases align to TRBD2. The CDR3 has 15 amino acids. J lost 1 base, V lost 2 bases, and 3 bases had no gene match. The V gene's germline CDR1 is MNHEY and CDR2 SVGEGT. CDR3 protein: CASSYTSGGQETQYF. Written as DNA, the CDR3 is TGTGCCAGCAGTTACACAAGCGGGGGCCAAGAGACCCAGTACTTC.

In its sample, this clonotype was seen many times. The chain employs TRBV5-1 and TRBJ2-3; weak D call: TRBD1 (6 bases). The V and J ends lost 3 bases and 4 bases respectively, with 15 bases between them. From germline, CDR1 is SGHRS and CDR2 YFSETQ. This CDR3 is built from 15 residues. CDR3: CASSYRAGAADTQYF. CDR3 DNA sequence: TGCGCCAGCAGCTACCGGGCAGGGGCCGCAGATACGCAGTATTTT. Looking up the rest from reference TRBV5-1 and TRBJ2-3 gives the full variable domain: KAGVTQTPRYLIKTRGQQVTLSCSPISGHRSVSWYQQTPGQGLQFLFEYFSETQRNKGNFPGRFSGRQFSNSRSEMNVSTLELGDSALYLCASSYRAGAADTQYFGPGTRLTVL.

The sample holds a few counts of this clonotype. The chain has TRBV5-1 and TRBJ1-6; D remains unclear. Germline V gene sequence: CDR1 SGHRS, CDR2 YFSETQ. V was pared by 1 base and J by 7 bases, with 6 bases between. This CDR3 spans 13 amino acids. The CDR3 loop reads CASSLSVNSPLHF. DNA of the CDR3: TGCGCCAGCAGCTTGTCAGTAAATTCACCCCTCCACTTT.

The V gene is TRBV5-1, the J gene TRBJ2-3; D call uncertain. From germline, CDR1 is SGHRS and CDR2 YFSETQ. This CDR3 contains 14 residues. V gave up 0 bases and J gave up 6 bases, with 11 bases separating them. The CDR3 loop is CASSLDKGADTQYF. CDR3 bases: TGCGCCAGCAGCTTGGATAAGGGCGCGGATACGCAGTATTTT. The variable domain in full, with the rest retrieved from reference TRBV5-1 and TRBJ2-3, is KAGVTQTPRYLIKTRGQQVTLSCSPISGHRSVSWYQQTPGQGLQFLFEYFSETQRNKGNFPGRFSGRQFSNSRSEMNVSTLELGDSALYLCASSLDKGADTQYFGPGTRLTVL.